These 32 T cell receptor beta chains share one sample of origin, sequenced in a study of blood T cell repertoires in COVID-19. The table came from immunoSEQ multiplex PCR; TCRdb's copy has only in-frame clones and leaves some out. The sample contains about 250,000 clones, 88% of which appear only once. Sequenced material: peripheral blood. These receptors were obtained from a woman aged 35 to 49 who had recovered from COVID-19.

The chain recombines TRBV19 with TRBJ2-3, with 7 bases matching TRBD2. Germline CDR1 LNHDA, CDR2 SQIVND (reference sequence). CDR3 length: 14 residues. Trimming took 7 bases from V and 4 from J; bases not matched to a gene: 8. This chain's CDR3 is CASISGKGPDTQYF. The DNA for the CDR3 is TGTGCCAGTATCAGCGGGAAAGGGCCAGATACGCAGTATTTT.

The rearrangement joins TRBV11-2 to TRBJ2-1, with 9 positions matching TRBD1. Trimming cost V 2 bases and J 4 bases; bases outside gene matches: 3. This CDR3 is built from 15 residues. Germline lookup yields CDR1 SGHAT and CDR2 FQNNGV. The chain's CDR3 is CASSLPGQGYNEQFF. The CDR3 DNA reads as TGTGCCAGCAGCTTACCAGGACAGGGGTACAATGAGCAGTTCTTC.

The V gene is TRBV7-9, the J gene TRBJ2-7; TRBD1 matches 9 bases. Germline lookup yields CDR1 SEHNR and CDR2 FQNEAQ (reference sequence). The CDR3 is 15 amino acids. J was trimmed by 5 bases and V by 5 bases; bases with no gene match: 10. The DNA for the CDR3 is TGTGCCAGCAGCGCGGGACAGGGCAAGTTCCACGAGCAGTACGTC. Protein sequence: CASSAGQGKFHEQYV.

This sequence joins TRBV18 and TRBJ2-7, with TRBD2 matching over 7 bases. J was trimmed by 1 base and V by 5 bases; bases with no gene match: 5. Germline V gene lookup returns CDR1 KGHSH and CDR2 LQKENI. The CDR3 runs to 14 residues. CDR3 residues: CASSVASGSYEQYF. The CDR3 nucleotides read TGTGCCAGCTCAGTGGCTAGCGGTTCCTACGAGCAGTACTTC. Variable domain in full (rest from reference TRBV18 and TRBJ2-7): NAGVMQNPRHLVRRRGQEARLRCSPMKGHSHVYWYRQLPEEGLKFMVYLQKENIIDESGMPKERFSAEFPKEGPSILRIQQVVRGDSAAYFCASSVASGSYEQYFGPGTRLTVT.

About this clone itself: At one end the junction does not follow the germline gene, possibly because of a read error. V gene TRBV5-1 combines with J gene TRBJ2-7; 8 bases fit TRBD1. Germline values: CDR1 SGHRS, CDR2 YFSETQ. This CDR3 has 12 amino acids. The CDR3 here is CASSRPGQERYF. The CDR3 coding sequence is TGCGCCAGCAGCCGCCCGGGACAGGAGCGGTACTTC. The full variable domain, with the rest looked up from reference TRBV5-1 and TRBJ2-7, is KAGVTQTPRYLIKTRGQQVTLSCSPISGHRSVSWYQQTPGQGLQFLFEYFSETQRNKGNFPGRFSGRQFSNSRSEMNVSTLELGDSALYLCASSRPGQERYFGPGTRLTVT.

The gene calls are TRBV29-1 and TRBJ1-2; no reliable D call. The CDR3 spans 14 residues. Germline values: CDR1 SQVTM, CDR2 ANQGSEA. The V end lost 6 bases, the J end lost 4 bases, and 18 bases lay between the germline ends. The CDR3 sequence is CSVASLPGSYGYTF. CDR3 in DNA: TGCAGCGTCGCCAGCCTCCCCGGGTCCTATGGCTACACCTTC.

The chain recombines TRBV19 with TRBJ1-1; D call uncertain. V dropped 7 bases and J dropped 2 bases, with 14 bases sitting between them. Germline V gives CDR1 LNHDA, CDR2 SQIVND (reference sequence). CDR3 length: 14 residues. Here the CDR3 reads CASTNGGVNTEAFF. CDR3 bases: TGTGCCAGTACCAATGGCGGGGTAAACACTGAAGCTTTCTTT.

The chain carries TRBV29-1 and TRBJ2-5; D is perhaps TRBD2 (6 bases). The V gene's germline CDR1 is SQVTM and CDR2 ANQGSEA. Between the trimmed V and J ends, which lost 5 bases and 5 bases, there was a span of 15 bases. The CDR3 has 13 residues. The CDR3 reads CSVRDSSGETQYF. DNA of the CDR3: TGCAGCGTTCGGGACTCCTCCGGGGAGACCCAGTACTTC.

This chain uses TRBV15 with TRBJ1-5, with TRBD1 matching over 9 bases. Germline lookup yields CDR1 LNHNV and CDR2 YYDKDF (reference sequence). The CDR3 is 15 amino acids. The J segment lost 1 base and the V segment lost 5 bases, leaving 3 bases of the junction unmatched. The CDR3 nucleotides read TGTGCCACCAGCCCGGACAGGGGAAGCAATCAGCCCCAGCATTTT. Translation: CATSPDRGSNQPQHF.

Note on this clone: One end of the junction does not line up with germline, which may come from a read error. The gene calls are TRBV6-2 or TRBV6-3 and TRBJ2-4; the D gene is possibly TRBD1 (6 bases). There are 16 residues in the CDR3. Germline CDR1 and CDR2: MNHEY and SVGEGT. The CDR3 DNA sequence: TGTGCCAGCAGCTACTCACCTCAGGGGGCCAAAAACATTCAGTACTTC. Translation gives CASSYSPQGAKNIQYF.

V and J are TRBV30 and TRBJ2-2; 7 bases align to TRBD1. Per germline, CDR1 GTSNPN and CDR2 SVGIG (reference sequence). J lost 4 bases, V lost 5 bases, and 4 bases had no gene match. CDR3 length: 13 residues. CDR3: CAWSPGGTGELFF. The CDR3 nucleotides are TGTGCCTGGTCCCCAGGGGGCACCGGGGAGCTGTTTTTT.

This chain uses TRBV7-9 with TRBJ2-6, with D perhaps TRBD1 (6 bases). CDR3 length: 17 amino acids. Germline V lookup: CDR1 SEHNR, CDR2 FQNEAQ (reference sequence). Trimming cost V 5 bases and J 0 bases, with 14 bases left between them. CDR3 sequence reads: CASSPETGHSGANVLTF. CDR3 DNA: TGTGCCAGCAGCCCAGAAACAGGGCACTCTGGGGCCAACGTCCTGACTTTC.

The V call is TRBV19, the J call TRBJ1-2; TRBD1 matches at 9 bases. From germline, CDR1 is LNHDA and CDR2 SQIVND (reference sequence). CDR3 size: 15 residues. The V segment lost 3 bases and the J segment 4 bases; nucleotides outside the gene matches: 6. This CDR3 reads CASSMTGTGRYGYTF. CDR3 bases: TGTGCCAGTAGTATGACCGGGACAGGGCGCTATGGCTACACCTTC.

This sequence joins TRBV6-1 and TRBJ2-2; weak D call: TRBD2 (6 bases). This CDR3 spans 19 amino acids. Trimming took 0 bases from V and 3 from J, leaving 20 bases between them. Germline CDR1 reads MNHNS; CDR2 reads SASEGT. CDR3 in DNA: TGTGCCAGCAGTGAAGCCATTCTGGGGGGACGTGTTTACACCGGGGAGCTGTTTTTT. This sequence encodes CASSEAILGGRVYTGELFF.

The chain has TRBV15 and TRBJ2-5, with TRBD1 matching 8 bases. The CDR3 is 15 amino acids. Germline loops: CDR1 LNHNV, CDR2 YYDKDF (reference sequence). V lost 1 base to trimming and J lost 1 base; unmatched junction nucleotides: 2. DNA for the CDR3: TGTGCCACCAGCAGAGCCGGGACAGGCCAAGAGACCCAGTACTTC. This sequence encodes CATSRAGTGQETQYF.

This rearrangement joins TRBV5-1 to TRBJ2-1; 7 positions agree with TRBD1. The trim removed 4 bases at V and 7 bases at J, leaving 8 bases unmatched. Germline V gene lookup returns CDR1 SGHRS and CDR2 YFSETQ. This CDR3 spans 14 amino acids. As DNA, the CDR3 is TGCGCCAGCAGCCCAGGAAACAGGGGAAATGAGCAGTTCTTC. It yields the protein CASSPGNRGNEQFF.

CDR3 DNA sequence: TGTGCCAGCAGTCGACCCGCTAAGAGGGCGACGAACACTGAAGCTTTCTTT. Amino acids: CASSRPAKRATNTEAFF. The chain recombines TRBV6-6 with TRBJ1-1; D remains ambiguous. V lost 5 bases and J lost 1, with 20 bases in between. CDR3 length equals 17 residues. The germline V gene encodes CDR1 MNHNY and CDR2 SVGAGI (reference sequence).

The chain uses TRBV7-9 and TRBJ1-2, with 9 nucleotides matching TRBD1. The CDR3 length is 14 residues. Per the germline V gene, CDR1 is SEHNR and CDR2 is FQNEAQ (reference sequence). The V segment lost 7 bases and the J segment 0 bases; nucleotides outside the gene matches: 3. The CDR3 sequence: CASIGQGTNYGYTF. The CDR3 bases are TGTGCCAGCATCGGACAGGGGACTAACTATGGCTACACCTTC.

The V and J genes are TRBV7-2 and TRBJ2-1; 9 nucleotides match TRBD2. The germline V gene has CDR1 SGHTA and CDR2 FQGNSA. V trimming: 5 bases; J trimming: 9 bases; junction bases outside the gene matches: 5. This CDR3 spans 13 amino acids. The CDR3: CASSPREGGEQFF. The DNA for the CDR3 is TGTGCCAGCAGCCCGCGGGAGGGGGGTGAGCAGTTCTTC.

V gene TRBV18 combines with J gene TRBJ2-2; 10 positions agree with TRBD1. CDR1 and CDR2 (germline): KGHSH, LQKENI. J gave up 4 bases and V 5 bases, and 4 bases lay outside the gene matches. CDR3 size: 15 residues. The CDR3: CASSTDRGLTGELFF. The DNA for the CDR3 is TGTGCCAGCTCAACTGACAGGGGGCTCACCGGGGAGCTGTTTTTT.

This clone was observed a single time. The CDR3 sequence: CASSLNPGSGTEAFF. The CDR3 DNA sequence: TGTGCCAGCAGCCTAAACCCGGGGAGTGGCACTGAAGCTTTCTTT. The V gene is TRBV13, the J gene TRBJ1-1; D unresolved. V lost 5 bases and J lost 4, with 17 bases in between. CDR1 is PRHDT and CDR2 is FYEKMQ in the germline V gene (reference sequence). The CDR3 runs to 15 residues.

J is TRBJ1-4 and V is TRBV4-3; D possibly corresponds to TRBD1 (6 bases). CDR3 length: 17 residues. Trimming pared 0 bases from V and 7 bases from J, leaving 18 bases between. CDR1 LGHNA and CDR2 YSLEER come from the germline V gene. The CDR3 spells CASSQEWGGAEGEKLFF. The CDR3 region has the DNA TGCGCCAGCAGCCAAGAATGGGGGGGCGCCGAGGGTGAAAAACTGTTTTTT.

V usage is TRBV5-8 and J usage is TRBJ2-2; 7 positions match TRBD2. After removal of 1 base from V and 3 bases from J, the junction contained 6 bases not matched to a gene. This CDR3 has 16 residues. Germline CDR1 SGHTS, CDR2 YDEGEE. The CDR3 DNA is TGTGCCAGCAGCTTGAGGGGAGGGGTCGACACCGGGGAGCTGTTTTTT. Its translation is CASSLRGGVDTGELFF.

This rearrangement joins TRBV7-3 to TRBJ2-3, with 12 bases lining up with TRBD2. Looked up from germline, CDR1 is SGHTA and CDR2 is FQGTGA. CDR3 length: 14 amino acids. Trimming cost V 5 bases and J 8 bases; bases outside gene matches: 5. CDR3 nucleotide sequence: TGTGCCAGCAGCCCCCCTAGCGGGAGGGGTACGCAGTATTTT. Translating gives CASSPPSGRGTQYF.

The chain joins TRBV5-4 to TRBJ1-2; D may be TRBD1 (6 bases). Germline assignment: CDR1 SGHNT and CDR2 YYREEE (reference sequence). With 4 bases removed from V and 2 bases from J, the gap between germline ends came to 18 bases. The CDR3 totals 16 residues. CDR3 loop: CASSRPTGQWNYGYTF. The DNA for the CDR3 is TGTGCCAGCAGCCGGCCGACGGGACAATGGAACTATGGCTACACCTTC.

The chain couples TRBV6-5 to TRBJ2-2, with D perhaps matching TRBD2 (6 bases). Germline values: CDR1 MNHEY, CDR2 SVGAGI. The V end lost 2 bases, the J end lost 5 bases, and 15 bases lay between the germline ends. The CDR3 runs 16 residues. The CDR3 region has the DNA TGTGCCAGCAGTTACCGCAGGGACTCCCAAACCGGGGAGCTGTTTTTT. Protein sequence: CASSYRRDSQTGELFF.

The CDR3 is CASSLGSSSGNTIYF. CDR3 nucleotides: TGTGCCAGCAGCTTAGGGTCGAGCTCTGGAAACACCATATATTTT. The V call is TRBV7-9, the J call TRBJ1-3; no clear D gene. V was pared by 1 base and J by 0 bases, with 7 bases between. Germline loops: CDR1 SEHNR, CDR2 FQNEAQ (reference sequence). The CDR3 contains 15 residues.

The rearrangement joins TRBV6-4 to TRBJ2-2; D uncertain. The V end lost 3 bases, the J end lost 0 bases, and 14 bases lay between the germline ends. The CDR3 is 17 amino acids. Germline-derived CDR1 and CDR2 are MRHNA and SNTAGT. CDR3 loop: CASSDRPLGANTGELFF. The DNA for the CDR3 is TGTGCCAGCAGTGATCGGCCCTTGGGCGCGAACACCGGGGAGCTGTTTTTT.

The V call is TRBV29-1, the J call TRBJ2-5, with a tentative D call TRBD2 (6 bases). The CDR3 loop spans 14 amino acids. Germline V gene sequence: CDR1 SQVTM, CDR2 ANQGSEA. Trimming cost V 7 bases and J 1 base, with 16 bases left between them. The CDR3: CSARWGGPQETQYF. The CDR3 nucleotides read TGCAGCGCCCGGTGGGGAGGCCCCCAAGAGACCCAGTACTTC.

This clone showed up just once. The rearrangement uses TRBV7-9 and TRBJ1-2; possibly TRBD1 for D (6 bases). V was trimmed by 6 bases and J by 8 bases, leaving 19 bases between them. CDR1 and CDR2 from the germline V gene are SEHNR and FQNEAQ (reference sequence). The CDR3 contains 14 residues. The CDR3 DNA reads as TGTGCCAGCAGTCAAGACAGGCAGGATTGGGGCTACACCTTC. Translating it yields CASSQDRQDWGYTF.

This chain uses TRBV15 with TRBJ2-5; 10 bases are a match to TRBD1. The CDR3 extends over 15 amino acids. V dropped 0 bases and J dropped 4; count of bases not matched to a gene: 2. Germline values: CDR1 LNHNV, CDR2 YYDKDF (reference sequence). CDR3 DNA sequence: TGTGCCACCAGCAGAGATTGGGACAGGGGAGAGACCCAGTACTTC. Its translation: CATSRDWDRGETQYF.

V and J are TRBV5-1 and TRBJ1-1, with a possible D match to TRBD1 (6 bases). The CDR3 totals 14 residues. CDR1 is SGHRS and CDR2 is YFSETQ in the germline V gene. Trimming shortened V by 1 base and J by 2 bases, and 9 bases separated the two germline ends. Here the CDR3 reads CASSLPGVNTEAFF. The DNA of the CDR3 is TGCGCCAGCAGCTTGCCAGGGGTTAACACTGAAGCTTTCTTT.